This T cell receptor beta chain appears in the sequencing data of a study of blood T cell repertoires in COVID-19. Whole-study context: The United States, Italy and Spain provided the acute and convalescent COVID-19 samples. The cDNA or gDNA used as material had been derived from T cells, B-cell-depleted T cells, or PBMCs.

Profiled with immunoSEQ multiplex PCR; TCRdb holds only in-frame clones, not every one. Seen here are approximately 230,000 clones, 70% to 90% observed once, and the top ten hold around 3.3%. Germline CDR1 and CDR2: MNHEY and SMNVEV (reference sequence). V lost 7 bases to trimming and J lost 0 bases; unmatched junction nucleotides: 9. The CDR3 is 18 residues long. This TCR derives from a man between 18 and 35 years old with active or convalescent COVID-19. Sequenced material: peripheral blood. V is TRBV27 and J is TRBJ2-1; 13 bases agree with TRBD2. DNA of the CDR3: TGTGCCAGCACGTGGTTACTAGCGGGAGGGCCCTCCTACAATGAGCAGTTCTTC. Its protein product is CASTWLLAGGPSYNEQFF.